The 15 T cell receptor beta chains below come from one sample, sequenced in a study of T cell changes during pregnancy in multiple sclerosis. Libraries were prepared by immunoSEQ multiplex PCR; TCRdb keeps only in-frame clonotypes and omits some of them. This table has 57,000 or so clones, 80% to 95% appearing once. The sample in question was peripheral blood, obtained in the third trimester of pregnancy. The receptors were gathered from a female donor in good health, enrolled as a control in a pregnancy study.

The CDR3 loop reads CASKMTSKAQYF. In nucleotides, the CDR3 is TGTGCCAGCAAGATGACTAGCAAGGCGCAGTATTTT. The V call is TRBV2, the J call TRBJ2-3; 7 nucleotides agree with TRBD2. The V segment lost 7 bases and the J segment 10 bases; nucleotides outside the gene matches: 8. The CDR3 extends over 12 amino acids. Germline lookup yields CDR1 SNHLY and CDR2 FYNNEI. Filled out from reference TRBV2 and TRBJ2-3, the complete variable domain reads EPEVTQTPSHQVTQMGQEVILRCVPISNHLYFYWYRQILGQKVEFLVSFYNNEISEKSEIFDDQFSVERPDGSNFTLKIRSTKLEDSAMYFCASKMTSKAQYFGPGTRLTVL.

The chain uses TRBV7-8 and TRBJ1-3, with a possible D match to TRBD1 (6 bases). This CDR3 has 14 amino acids. Germline V lookup: CDR1 SGHVS, CDR2 FQNEAQ. The V end lost 5 bases, the J end lost 4 bases, and 12 bases lay between the germline ends. CDR3 bases: TGTGCCAGCAGCAAAGGGGACAACGGAAACACCATATATTTT. It yields the protein CASSKGDNGNTIYF.

This clone appeared once. The chain links TRBV5-1 to TRBJ2-1, with TRBD2 matching 7 bases. Germline loops: CDR1 SGHRS, CDR2 YFSETQ. This CDR3 contains 16 residues. With 2 bases clipped from V and 0 bases from J, the junction kept 5 bases outside the gene matches. This CDR3 is CASSLGGRVSYNEQFF. The CDR3 DNA is TGCGCCAGCAGCTTAGGCGGGAGAGTCTCCTACAATGAGCAGTTCTTC.

This chain uses TRBV19 with TRBJ1-1; no reliable D call. The germline V gene has CDR1 LNHDA and CDR2 SQIVND (reference sequence). V was trimmed by 3 bases and J by 0 bases, leaving 11 bases between them. CDR3 size: 15 residues. This CDR3 reads CASSISPRMNTEAFF. The CDR3 DNA is TGTGCCAGTAGTATCTCCCCCAGGATGAACACTGAAGCTTTCTTT.

The gene calls are TRBV6-6 and TRBJ2-2; no firm D call. This CDR3 spans 14 amino acids. V gave up 0 bases and J gave up 3 bases, with 5 bases separating them. The germline V gene has CDR1 MNHNY and CDR2 SVGAGI (reference sequence). CDR3 amino acids: CASSYSPDTGELFF. CDR3 DNA: TGTGCCAGCAGTTACTCCCCGGACACCGGGGAGCTGTTTTTT.

This clone was detected once. The rearrangement joins TRBV27 to TRBJ2-1, with D possibly being TRBD2 (6 bases). V lost 3 bases and J 4 bases, leaving 13 bases between the germline ends. The germline gives CDR1 MNHEY, CDR2 SMNVEV (reference sequence). The CDR3 has 15 amino acids. CDR3 sequence reads: CASSLTGTPYNEQFF. In DNA form, the CDR3 reads TGTGCCAGCAGTTTGACCGGGACTCCGTACAATGAGCAGTTCTTC.

The V and J genes are TRBV6-1 and TRBJ2-7; 7 positions match TRBD1. The trim removed 6 bases at V and 5 bases at J, leaving 4 bases unmatched. Germline loops: CDR1 MNHNS, CDR2 SASEGT. This CDR3 is built from 12 residues. CDR3 bases: TGTGCCAGCAGCACGACAGGGAACGAGCAGTACTTC. Translation gives CASSTTGNEQYF.

The rearrangement uses TRBV9 and TRBJ2-5; tentatively, D is TRBD2 (6 bases). V was pared by 0 bases and J by 4 bases, with 16 bases between. Germline assignment: CDR1 SGDLS and CDR2 YYNGEE. CDR3 size: 16 residues. This CDR3 reads CASSVAPLGGSETQYF. The DNA of the CDR3 is TGTGCCAGCAGCGTAGCCCCGCTAGGAGGGTCAGAGACCCAGTACTTC.

The V and J genes are TRBV6-1 and TRBJ2-7; D possibly corresponds to TRBD2 (6 bases). Germline V gene data show CDR1 as MNHNS and CDR2 as SASEGT. The V and J ends lost 3 bases and 5 bases respectively, with 11 bases between them. The CDR3 is 13 amino acids. The CDR3 bases are TGTGCCAGCAGTGATGCGGGAAAAAACGAGCAGTACTTC. Its translation is CASSDAGKNEQYF.

The V and J genes are TRBV7-9 and TRBJ1-2; D remains unclear. V was shortened by 5 bases and J by 3 bases, with 22 bases between the two germline ends. This CDR3 is 17 amino acids long. Germline V CDR1 and CDR2: SEHNR, FQNEAQ (reference sequence). CDR3 nucleotide sequence: TGTGCCAGCAGCCCTTCCCGGGAATGGGTCGGGGACTATGGCTACACCTTC. Its translation: CASSPSREWVGDYGYTF.

The rearrangement joins TRBV30 to TRBJ1-5; D is perhaps TRBD1 (5 bases). The CDR3 has 15 residues. V shed 2 bases and J shed 4 bases, with 15 bases lying between them. CDR1 is GTSNPN, CDR2 SVGIG, per germline (reference sequence). CDR3 sequence reads: CAWSRGNRGNQPQHF. CDR3 DNA: TGTGCCTGGAGTCGGGGGAACAGAGGAAATCAGCCCCAGCATTTT. Full variable domain (outside the CDR3, taken from reference TRBV30 and TRBJ1-5): SQTIHQWPATLVQPVGSPLSLECTVEGTSNPNLYWYRQAAGRGLQLLFYSVGIGQISSEVPQNLSASRPQDRQFILSSKKLLLSDSGFYLCAWSRGNRGNQPQHFGDGTRLSIL.

This chain connects TRBV2 to TRBJ2-1; the match to TRBD2 covers 8 bases. J lost 4 bases, V lost 6 bases, and 8 bases had no gene match. CDR3 size: 15 residues. Per the germline V gene, CDR1 is SNHLY and CDR2 is FYNNEI. For the CDR3, the DNA is TGTGCCAGCAGAAAGACGGGAGGGCCTTACAATGAGCAGTTCTTC. This gives the protein CASRKTGGPYNEQFF. Combining the CDR3 with reference TRBV2 and TRBJ2-1 gives the whole variable domain EPEVTQTPSHQVTQMGQEVILRCVPISNHLYFYWYRQILGQKVEFLVSFYNNEISEKSEIFDDQFSVERPDGSNFTLKIRSTKLEDSAMYFCASRKTGGPYNEQFFGPGTRLTVL.

The chain carries TRBV30 and TRBJ2-7; weak D call: TRBD2 (6 bases). The CDR3 has 14 residues. V lost 1 base and J lost 1, with 11 bases in between. The germline gives CDR1 GTSNPN, CDR2 SVGIG (reference sequence). The CDR3 here is CAWSAMDYSYEQYF. The CDR3 DNA reads TGTGCCTGGAGTGCCATGGACTATTCCTACGAGCAGTACTTC.

The chain is built from TRBV5-5 and TRBJ2-2, with 10 bases fitting TRBD2. CDR3 size: 15 residues. After removal of 7 bases from V and 7 bases from J, the junction contained 10 bases not matched to a gene. Germline V lookup: CDR1 SGHKS, CDR2 YYEKEE (reference sequence). This CDR3 reads CASGSGRAGVGELFF. The CDR3 region has the DNA TGTGCCAGCGGAAGCGGGAGGGCCGGGGTCGGGGAGCTGTTTTTT.

CDR3 sequence (DNA): TGTGCCAGTAGTATAGATCCGGACAGGGGGGGCACTGAAGCTTTCTTT. It is translated as CASSIDPDRGGTEAFF. The chain employs TRBV19 and TRBJ1-1, with 10 bases identical to TRBD1. Germline V gives CDR1 LNHDA, CDR2 SQIVND (reference sequence). The CDR3 is 16 amino acids. J was trimmed by 4 bases and V by 0 bases; bases with no gene match: 5.